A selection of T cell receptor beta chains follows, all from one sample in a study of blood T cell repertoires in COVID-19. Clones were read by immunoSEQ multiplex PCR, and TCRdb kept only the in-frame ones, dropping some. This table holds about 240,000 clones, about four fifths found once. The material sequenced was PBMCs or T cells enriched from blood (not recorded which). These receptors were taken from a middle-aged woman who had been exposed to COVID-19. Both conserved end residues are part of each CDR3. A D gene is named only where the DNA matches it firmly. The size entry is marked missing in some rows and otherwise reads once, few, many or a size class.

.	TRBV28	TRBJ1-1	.	TGTGCCAGCAGCCACAGCCGCTTCAACACTGAAGCTTTCTTT	CASSHSRFNTEAFF
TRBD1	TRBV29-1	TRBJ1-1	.	TGCAGCGCCACAGGGGGCGCCAGCATGAACACTGAAGCTTTCTTT	CSATGGASMNTEAFF
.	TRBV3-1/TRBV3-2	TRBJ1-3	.	TGTGCCAGCAGTTCTATGACAGGCTCTGGAAACACCATATATTTT	CASSSMTGSGNTIYF
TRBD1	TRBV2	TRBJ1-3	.	TGTGCCAGCAGTGGACAGGGGGGCCCTGGAAACACCATATATTTT	CASSGQGGPGNTIYF
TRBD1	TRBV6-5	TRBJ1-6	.	TGTGCCAGCAGAGCCACAGGGGGCGGTTCACCCCTCCACTTT	CASRATGGGSPLHF
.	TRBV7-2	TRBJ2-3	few	TGTGCCAGCAGCACCCGGACAGAAGATACGCAGTATTTT	CASSTRTEDTQYF
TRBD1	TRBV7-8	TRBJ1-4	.	TGTGCCAGCAGCGCAAAGACAGGGTCAGGTGAAAAACTGTTTTTT	CASSAKTGSGEKLFF
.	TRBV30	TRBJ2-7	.	TGTGCCTGGAGTGTACTTGTGCTTTCAGGGCACGAGCAGTACTTC	CAWSVLVLSGHEQYF
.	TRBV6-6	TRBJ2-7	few	TGTGCCAGCAGTTACTCCACCGCGGAGAATAGTCAGTACTTC	CASSYSTAENSQYF
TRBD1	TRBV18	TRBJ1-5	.	TGTGCCAGCTCACCACGCGGGACAGGGTTCCGCTATCCCCATCAGCCCCAGCATTTT	CASSPRGTGFRYPHQPQHF
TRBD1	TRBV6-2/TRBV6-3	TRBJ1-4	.	TGTGCCAGCAGCCCCGGGGACAGCCCAAATGAAAAACTGTTTTTT	CASSPGDSPNEKLFF
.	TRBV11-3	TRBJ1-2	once	TGTGCCAGCAGCGATACAGGGAAGGGTGGCTACACCTTC	CASSDTGKGGYTF
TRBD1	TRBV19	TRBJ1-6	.	TGTGCCAGTAACCCTCGGGACAGAGGGCGGTCACCCCTCCACTTT	CASNPRDRGRSPLHF
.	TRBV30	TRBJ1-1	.	TGTGCCTGGAGGTTCTCTGGGAGGACTGAAGCTTTCTTT	CAWRFSGRTEAFF